The present T cell receptor beta chain was sequenced within a study of T cells in Graves' hyperthyroidism and ophthalmopathy. Looking at the study overall: Prior to any treatment, at the point of initial diagnosis, peripheral blood was collected.

This clonotype was seen many times. Stable Graves' hyperthyroidism meant no ophthalmopathy progression within 18 months. Not enrolled were patients with uncontrolled infection, other autoimmune disease, pregnancy or lactation. For the diagnoses, clinical symptoms, serum thyroxine and TRAb, thyroid ultrasound and orbital computed tomography were used. The CDR3 regions of TCR beta were amplified from RNA transcripts. Using the HTBI primer set, a first-round RT-PCR was run on the TCR CDR3. TCRdb fed the multiplex PCR reads into MiXCR, producing one record per CDR3 protein. The table lists roughly 420,000 distinct CDR3 sequences, around 16% of them singletons. CDR1 and CDR2 from the germline V gene are KGHDR and SFDVKD. Trimming shortened V by 3 bases and J by 8 bases, and 12 bases separated the two germline ends. The CDR3 covers 13 residues.

Sequences were obtained from blood. The V gene is TRBV24-1, the J gene TRBJ1-2; possibly TRBD1 for D (5 bases). The source is a woman between 18 and 29 years old with Graves' hyperthyroidism. CDR3 amino acids: CATSDAGVYGYTF. As DNA, the CDR3 is TGTGCCACCAGTGATGCGGGGGTCTACGGCTACACCTTC.